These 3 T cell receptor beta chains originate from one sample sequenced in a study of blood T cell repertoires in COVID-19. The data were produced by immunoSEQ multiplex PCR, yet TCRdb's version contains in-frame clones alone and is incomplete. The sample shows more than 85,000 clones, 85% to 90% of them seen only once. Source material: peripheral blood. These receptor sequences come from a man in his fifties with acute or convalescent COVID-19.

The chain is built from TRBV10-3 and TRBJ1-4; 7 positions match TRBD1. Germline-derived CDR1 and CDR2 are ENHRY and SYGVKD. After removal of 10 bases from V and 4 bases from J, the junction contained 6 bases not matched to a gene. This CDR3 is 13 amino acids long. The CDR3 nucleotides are TGTGCCACCCGGGGACAGATTAATGAAAAACTGTTTTTT. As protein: CATRGQINEKLFF.

The CDR3 bases are TGCGCCAGCAGCTTGGAGGGACAGGGAGGGGGGCGAAACAAAGCTTTCTTT. It is translated as CASSLEGQGGGRNKAFF. The V call is TRBV5-1, the J call TRBJ1-1, with 9 positions matching TRBD1. This CDR3 region has 17 residues. CDR1 SGHRS and CDR2 YFSETQ come from the germline V gene. V dropped 0 bases and J dropped 9; count of bases not matched to a gene: 15. The complete variable domain, with remaining parts taken from reference TRBV5-1 and TRBJ1-1, reads KAGVTQTPRYLIKTRGQQVTLSCSPISGHRSVSWYQQTPGQGLQFLFEYFSETQRNKGNFPGRFSGRQFSNSRSEMNVSTLELGDSALYLCASSLEGQGGGRNKAFFGQGTRLTVV.

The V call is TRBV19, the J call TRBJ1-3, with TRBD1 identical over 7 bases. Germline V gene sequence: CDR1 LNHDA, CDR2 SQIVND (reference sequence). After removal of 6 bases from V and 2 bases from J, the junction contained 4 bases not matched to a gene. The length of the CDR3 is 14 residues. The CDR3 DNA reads TGTGCCAGTAGCCGTGACAGGGCTGGAAACACCATATATTTT. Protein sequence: CASSRDRAGNTIYF.